The TCR beta chain described here comes from a study of CD8 T cells in Susac syndrome (dated 2019 in TCRdb). Background on the whole study: The study used repertoire sequencing to test whether antigen drove CD8+ T cell activation and differentiation in Susac syndrome. Broad study findings and their caveats: The TCR sequencing and HLA analysis was acknowledged to have included a relatively small number of individuals.

RNA was extracted with the RNeasy kit and roughly 0.45 to 1 ug was reverse transcribed using random hexamers. TCR beta CDR3 regions were amplified with the immunoSEQ multiplex PCR assay covering 54 Vbeta and 13 Jbeta segments. PCR amplification bias was corrected by using a synthetic template baseline for primer optimization and computational correction. The study's own analysis went as follows. Only productive sequences were kept, with reads annotated to V, D and J genes according to IMGT and analyzed in immunoSEQ Analyzer. Clonality was calculated as one minus the Shannon entropy normalized by log2 of the number of productive unique sequences. Public and private clones were assessed among the 100 most prevalent clones of each patient and control. Clones were defined as Susac-specific if absent from the healthy and MS cohorts, from some 1,000 published viral clones and from other ImmuneACCESS disease sequences. TCRdb cleaned the public reads at Q25 with fastp, built clones with MiXCR and kept in-frame beta chains. Identical CDR3 protein sequences are pooled into one entry, listed with their most common genes and DNA. The authors' filters were not applied to this entry. Recorded for this sample are about 110,000 distinct CDR3 sequences; 90% to 96% of them occurred a single time. The ten largest clones take up roughly 0.099% of the sample.

V loses 4 bases of germline sequence and J loses 8 bases, and the interval between the two ends is 18 bases. The germline V gene gives CDR1 as SGDLS and CDR2 as YYNGEE. Measured from the cysteine to the phenylalanine, the CDR3 is 15 residues long. The DNA shown is the 45-base CDR3, in frame from base 1. About this clonotype: Its antigen remains unidentified. Base qualities are not at hand, and no much larger clone is one base apart.

Peripheral blood CD8+ and CD4+ T cells from healthy donors, Susac syndrome patients and multiple sclerosis patients were profiled using high-throughput TCR beta sequencing. The healthy donors served as controls matched for age and sex. Bulk CD8+ and CD4+ T cells were purified by magnetic negative isolation, while CD8+ TEMRA cells were enriched using FACS. Blood was collected in EDTA tubes and processed within 24 hours, with PBMCs isolated through density gradient centrifugation. PBMCs intended for TCR sequencing were frozen in liquid nitrogen and were later thawed in a 37 degrees C water bath. The sorted or isolated CD4+, CD8+ and CD8+ TEMRA cells reached a purity of at least 90%.

Sequencing input: CD4+ T cells from PBMCs. The rearranged chain carries TRBV9 and TRBJ2-2; TRBD2 is a weak D gene call, 6 bases matching. This clonotype originated in a human donor in good health. The sequenced DNA: TGTGCCAGCAGCTCGACTAGAACGGCGGTAGGGGAGCTGTTTTTT. Protein translation: CASSSTRTAVGELFF.